This TCR beta chain is from a study of T cell changes during pregnancy in multiple sclerosis (dated by TCRdb to the late 2010s). Regarding the study in general: The study looked at changes in the T cell repertoire across pregnancy in women with multiple sclerosis.

Library construction relied on the immunoSEQ multiplex PCR assay. Imported from immuneACCESS, the table was reduced by TCRdb to in-frame sequences with V and J called. These copies leave out some clones; in studies compared against another copy, an unresolved V gene accounts for under half, and the cause of the remainder is not known. The sample includes 50,000 or so clones, with about 89% observed a single time. Clones ranked in the top ten supply about 0.49% of the sample. Compared with germline, V lacks 0 bases and J lacks 1 base; bases without a gene match: 6. CDR3 length: 16 amino acids, cysteine to phenylalanine. CDR3 DNA is the only sequence kept; it has 48 bases, read in frame from the first base. The germline V gene encodes CDR1 LNHNV and CDR2 YYDKDF (reference sequence). Note on this clone: Its antigen specificity is not known. No base quality information exists; no much larger clone differs at one position.

This sequence uses TRBV15 and TRBJ2-7; 7 bases in the middle match TRBD1. This sample comprised CD4+ T cells from peripheral blood mononuclear cells, obtained after pregnancy. This clonotype originated in a female donor in good health, enrolled as a control in a pregnancy study. This receptor has the CDR3 CATSRDRDRSSYEQYF. The nucleotide sequence reads TGTGCCACCAGCAGAGATCGGGACAGATCTTCCTACGAGCAGTACTTC.